Following are 2 T cell receptor beta chains from one sample sequenced in a study of technical replicates of blood from a handful of donors (dated by TCRdb to about 2017). Libraries were constructed by the immunoSEQ multiplex PCR assay. TCRdb limited this immuneACCESS table to in-frame rearrangements with V and J called. A share of clones is missing; checked studies link under half to unresolved V genes, and the rest is unexplained. The sample contains around 68,000 clones, 91% of them found a single time. 0.37% of the sample rests with the top ten. Sequenced input: T cells isolated from PBMCs. The receptor set was obtained from a human donor in good health. Some clones in this sample may be carry-over from other donors' samples.

The chain carries TRBV2 and TRBJ2-7; perhaps TRBD2 as D (5 bases). This CDR3 region has 14 residues. Germline CDR1 and CDR2: SNHLY and FYNNEI. Trimming left V 5 bases short and J 3 bases short, with 14 bases between. The CDR3 reads CASSFNRDLYEQYF. The CDR3 DNA is TGTGCCAGCAGTTTCAACCGGGATCTCTACGAGCAGTACTTC.

This chain connects TRBV6-5 to TRBJ2-1, with D hard to call. The V end was cut by 5 bases, the J end by 8 bases, with 13 bases between. There are 13 residues in the CDR3. From germline, CDR1 is MNHEY and CDR2 SVGAGI. Here the CDR3 DNA reads TGTGCCAGCAGTGAGACTTGGCTGGATGAGCAGTTCTTC. This codes for CASSETWLDEQFF.